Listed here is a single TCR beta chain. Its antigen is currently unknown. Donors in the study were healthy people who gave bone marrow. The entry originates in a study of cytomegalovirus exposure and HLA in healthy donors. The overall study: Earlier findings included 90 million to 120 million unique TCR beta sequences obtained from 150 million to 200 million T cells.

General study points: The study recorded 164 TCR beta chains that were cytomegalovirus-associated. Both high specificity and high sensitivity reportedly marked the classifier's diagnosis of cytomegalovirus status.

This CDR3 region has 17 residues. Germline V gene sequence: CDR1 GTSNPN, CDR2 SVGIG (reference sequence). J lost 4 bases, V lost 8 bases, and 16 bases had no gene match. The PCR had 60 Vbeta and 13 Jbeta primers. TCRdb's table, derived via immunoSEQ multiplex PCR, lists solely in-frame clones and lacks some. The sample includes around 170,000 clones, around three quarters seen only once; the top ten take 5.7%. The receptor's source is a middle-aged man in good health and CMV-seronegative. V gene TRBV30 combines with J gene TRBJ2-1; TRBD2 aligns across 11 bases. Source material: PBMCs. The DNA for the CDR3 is TGTGCCGCGACCGGGACTAGCGGTAGGGAGTCATACAATGAGCAGTTCTTC. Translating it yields CAATGTSGRESYNEQFF.